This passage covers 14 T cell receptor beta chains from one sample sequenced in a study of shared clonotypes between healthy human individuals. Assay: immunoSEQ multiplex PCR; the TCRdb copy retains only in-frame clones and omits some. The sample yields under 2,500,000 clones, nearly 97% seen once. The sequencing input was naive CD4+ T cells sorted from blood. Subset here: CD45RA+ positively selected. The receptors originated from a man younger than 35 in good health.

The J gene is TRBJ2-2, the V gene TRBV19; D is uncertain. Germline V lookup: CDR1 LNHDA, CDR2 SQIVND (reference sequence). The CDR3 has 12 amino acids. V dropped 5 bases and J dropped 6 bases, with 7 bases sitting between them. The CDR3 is CASSPSPGELFF. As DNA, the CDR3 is TGTGCCAGTAGTCCTTCCCCCGGGGAGCTGTTTTTT. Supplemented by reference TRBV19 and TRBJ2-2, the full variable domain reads DGGITQSPKYLFRKEGQNVTLSCEQNLNHDAMYWYRQDPGQGLRLIYYSQIVNDFQKGDIAEGYSVSREKKESFPLTVTSAQKNPTAFYLCASSPSPGELFFGEGSRLTVL.

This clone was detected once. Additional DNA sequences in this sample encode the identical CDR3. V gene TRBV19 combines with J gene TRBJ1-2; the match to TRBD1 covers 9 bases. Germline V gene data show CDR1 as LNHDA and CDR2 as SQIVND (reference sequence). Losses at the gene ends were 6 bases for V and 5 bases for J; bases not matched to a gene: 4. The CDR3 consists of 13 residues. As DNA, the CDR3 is TGTGCCAGTAGCCCAGGGACAGGGTATGGCTACACCTTC. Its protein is CASSPGTGYGYTF.

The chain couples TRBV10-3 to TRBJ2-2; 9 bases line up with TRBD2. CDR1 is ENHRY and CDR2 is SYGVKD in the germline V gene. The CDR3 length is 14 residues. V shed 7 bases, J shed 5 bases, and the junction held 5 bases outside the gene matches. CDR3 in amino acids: CAINTGLATGELFF. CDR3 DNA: TGTGCCATCAATACGGGACTAGCAACCGGGGAGCTGTTTTTT.

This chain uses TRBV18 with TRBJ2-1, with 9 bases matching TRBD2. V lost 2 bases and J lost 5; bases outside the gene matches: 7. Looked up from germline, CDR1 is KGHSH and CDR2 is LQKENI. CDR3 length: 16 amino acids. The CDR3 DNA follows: TGTGCCAGCTCACCATCGCTAGTAGCGGGGGACAATGAGCAGTTCTTC. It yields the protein CASSPSLVAGDNEQFF. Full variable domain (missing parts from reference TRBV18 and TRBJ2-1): NAGVMQNPRHLVRRRGQEARLRCSPMKGHSHVYWYRQLPEEGLKFMVYLQKENIIDESGMPKERFSAEFPKEGPSILRIQQVVRGDSAAYFCASSPSLVAGDNEQFFGPGTRLTVL.

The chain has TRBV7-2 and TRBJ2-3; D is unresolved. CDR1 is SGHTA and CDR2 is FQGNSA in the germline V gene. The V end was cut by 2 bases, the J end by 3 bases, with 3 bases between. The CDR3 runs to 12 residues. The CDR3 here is CASSLMTDTQYF. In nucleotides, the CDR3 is TGTGCCAGCAGCTTAATGACAGATACGCAGTATTTT.

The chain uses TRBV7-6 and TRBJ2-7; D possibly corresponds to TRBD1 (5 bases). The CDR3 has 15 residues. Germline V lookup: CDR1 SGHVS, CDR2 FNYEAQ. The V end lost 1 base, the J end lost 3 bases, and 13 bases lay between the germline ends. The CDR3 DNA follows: TGTGCCAGCAGCTTAGAAGGGGAAGCCCTCTACGAGCAGTACTTC. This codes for CASSLEGEALYEQYF.

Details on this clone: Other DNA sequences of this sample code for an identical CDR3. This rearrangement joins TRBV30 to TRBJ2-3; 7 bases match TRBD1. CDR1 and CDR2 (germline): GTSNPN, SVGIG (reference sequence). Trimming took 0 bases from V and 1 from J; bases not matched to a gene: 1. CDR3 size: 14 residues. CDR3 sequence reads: CAWSVGGGTDTQYF. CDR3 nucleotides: TGTGCCTGGAGTGTAGGGGGCGGCACAGATACGCAGTATTTT.

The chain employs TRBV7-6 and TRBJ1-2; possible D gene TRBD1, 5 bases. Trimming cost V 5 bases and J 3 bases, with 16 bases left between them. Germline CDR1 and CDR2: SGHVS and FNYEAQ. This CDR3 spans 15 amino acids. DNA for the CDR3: TGTGCCAGCAGCCAGGCCGATCTCAGGGACTATGGCTACACCTTC. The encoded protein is CASSQADLRDYGYTF. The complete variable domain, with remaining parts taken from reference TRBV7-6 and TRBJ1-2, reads GAGVSQSPRYKVTKRGQDVALRCDPISGHVSLYWYRQALGQGPEFLTYFNYEAQQDKSGLPNDRFSAERPEGSISTLTIQRTEQRDSAMYRCASSQADLRDYGYTFGSGTRLTVV.

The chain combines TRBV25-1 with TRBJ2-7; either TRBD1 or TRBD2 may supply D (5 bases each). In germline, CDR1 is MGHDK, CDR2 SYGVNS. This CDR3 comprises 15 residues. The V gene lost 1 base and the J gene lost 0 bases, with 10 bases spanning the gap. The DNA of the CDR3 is TGTGCCAGCAGTGAATCCCCAGGGAGCTCCTACGAGCAGTACTTC. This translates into CASSESPGSSYEQYF.

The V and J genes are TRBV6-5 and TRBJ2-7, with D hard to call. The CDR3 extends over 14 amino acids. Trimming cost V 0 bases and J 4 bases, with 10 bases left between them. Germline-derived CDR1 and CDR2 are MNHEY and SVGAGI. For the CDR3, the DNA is TGTGCCAGCAGTTACTCGATTCCTGCGTACGAGCAGTACTTC. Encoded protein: CASSYSIPAYEQYF.

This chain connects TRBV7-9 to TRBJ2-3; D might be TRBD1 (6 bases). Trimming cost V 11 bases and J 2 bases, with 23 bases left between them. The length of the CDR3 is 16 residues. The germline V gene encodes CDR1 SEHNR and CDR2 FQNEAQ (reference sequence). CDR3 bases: TGTGCCTCCAGATCGTGGACAGACCCCACCACAGATACGCAGTATTTT. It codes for CASRSWTDPTTDTQYF.

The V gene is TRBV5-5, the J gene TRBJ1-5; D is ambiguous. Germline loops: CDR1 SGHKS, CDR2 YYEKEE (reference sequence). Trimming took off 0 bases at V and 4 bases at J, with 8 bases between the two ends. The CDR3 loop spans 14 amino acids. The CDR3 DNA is TGTGCCAGCAGCTTGGAGGCAGTGAATCAGCCCCAGCATTTT. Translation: CASSLEAVNQPQHF.

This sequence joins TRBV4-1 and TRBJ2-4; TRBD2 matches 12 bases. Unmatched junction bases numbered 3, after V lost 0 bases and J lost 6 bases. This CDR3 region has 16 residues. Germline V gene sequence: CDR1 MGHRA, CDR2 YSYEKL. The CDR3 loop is CASSQERTSGVNIQYF. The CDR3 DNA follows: TGCGCCAGCAGCCAAGAGAGGACTAGCGGGGTAAACATTCAGTACTTC.

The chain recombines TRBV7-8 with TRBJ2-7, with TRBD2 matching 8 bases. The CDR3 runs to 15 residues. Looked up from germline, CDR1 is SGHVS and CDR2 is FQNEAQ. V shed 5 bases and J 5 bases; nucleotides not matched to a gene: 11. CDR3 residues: CASSPVGGGGNEQYF. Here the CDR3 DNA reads TGTGCCAGCAGCCCCGTCGGCGGCGGGGGGAACGAGCAGTACTTC.